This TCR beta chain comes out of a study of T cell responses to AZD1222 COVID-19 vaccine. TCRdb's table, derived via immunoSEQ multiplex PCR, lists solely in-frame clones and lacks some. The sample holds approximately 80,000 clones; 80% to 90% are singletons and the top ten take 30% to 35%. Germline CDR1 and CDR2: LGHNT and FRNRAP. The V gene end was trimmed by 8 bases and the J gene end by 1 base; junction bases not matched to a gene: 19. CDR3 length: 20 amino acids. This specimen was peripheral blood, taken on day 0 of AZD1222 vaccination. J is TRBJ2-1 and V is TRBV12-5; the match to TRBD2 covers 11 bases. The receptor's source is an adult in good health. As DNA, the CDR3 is TGTGCTAGTTTGGGTATGGGCTTACTAGCGGGAGCCGGGTCCTACAATGAGCAGTTCTTC. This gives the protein CASLGMGLLAGAGSYNEQFF.